This TCR beta chain was captured by sequencing in a study of blood T cell repertoires in COVID-19. Study as a whole: From T cells, B-cell-depleted T cells, or PBMCs came the material, which was cDNA or gDNA.

The V gene's germline CDR1 is MNHEY and CDR2 SMNVEV (reference sequence). V was clipped by 6 bases and J by 9 bases; unmatched bases: 7. CDR3 length equals 14 residues. Comment on this clone: Other nucleotide sequences from this sample produce the same CDR3.

TCRdb's copy holds only in-frame clones and misses some; the assay was immunoSEQ multiplex PCR. This sample has around 300,000 clones, with 85% to 90% found just once. The chain joins TRBV27 to TRBJ2-1; 11 bases line up with TRBD1. Specimen: peripheral blood. This TCR was sampled from a woman between 40 and 55 years old with acute or convalescent COVID-19. The CDR3 DNA follows: TGTGCCAGCAGACCCGGACAGGGGGCCGGTGAGCAGTTCTTC. Its translation is CASRPGQGAGEQFF.